These 12 T cell receptor beta chains share one sample of origin, sequenced in a study of blood T cell repertoires in COVID-19. Only in-frame clones appear in the TCRdb table, and some are missing; sequencing was by immunoSEQ multiplex PCR. Here the sample spans around 160,000 clones, around 84% being singletons. Input material: peripheral blood. The receptors were sampled from a human donor in a cohort sampled during active COVID-19.

This clone appeared a few times. Other DNA sequences in this sample translate to the same CDR3. The chain links TRBV12-3 or TRBV12-4 to TRBJ1-1; a possible D gene is TRBD1 (5 bases). The CDR3 runs 13 residues. V shed 3 bases and J shed 4 bases, with 9 bases lying between them. In DNA form, the CDR3 reads TGTGCCAGCAGTTTGGGGCGCGGCACTGAAGCTTTCTTT. Residues: CASSLGRGTEAFF.

The sample holds a few counts of this clone. The V call is TRBV7-9, the J call TRBJ1-4; 7 bases match TRBD1. The length of the CDR3 is 15 residues. The germline CDR1 and CDR2 sequences are SEHNR and FQNEAQ (reference sequence). V was pared by 4 bases and J by 3 bases, with 5 bases of the junction left unmatched. This chain's CDR3 is CASSSGTASNEKLFF. Written as DNA, the CDR3 is TGTGCCAGCAGCTCCGGGACAGCTTCTAATGAAAAACTGTTTTTT.

As DNA, the CDR3 is TGTGCCAGCAGCCAACGGGTCAGGGGAACTGAAGCTTTCTTT. This translates into CASSQRVRGTEAFF. V usage is TRBV14 and J usage is TRBJ1-1, with D possibly TRBD1 on 6 matching bases. This CDR3 has 14 residues. Germline V gene sequence: CDR1 SGHDN, CDR2 FVKESK. V lost 2 bases, J lost 5 bases, and 12 bases lay in between.

This clone was detected only once. The chain couples TRBV15 to TRBJ2-3; 7 bases are shared with TRBD2. V lost 3 bases and J lost 1; bases outside the gene matches: 7. This CDR3 is built from 16 residues. CDR1 is LNHNV and CDR2 is YYDKDF in the germline V gene (reference sequence). The CDR3 loop reads CATSRVIRGGTDTQYF. The CDR3, as DNA: TGTGCCACCAGCAGGGTCATCCGGGGGGGCACAGATACGCAGTATTTT. The full variable domain, its missing parts supplied by reference TRBV15 and TRBJ2-3, is DAMVIQNPRYQVTQFGKPVTLSCSQTLNHNVMYWYQQKSSQAPKLLFHYYDKDFNNEADTPDNFQSRRPNTSFCFLDIRSPGLGDTAMYLCATSRVIRGGTDTQYFGPGTRLTVL.

DNA of the CDR3: TGTGCCAGCAGTGATAGACAGGGCCAACGGAAGACCCAGTACTTC. This sequence encodes CASSDRQGQRKTQYF. The J gene is TRBJ2-5, the V gene TRBV2; 7 bases are shared with TRBD1. With 3 bases clipped from V and 6 bases from J, the junction kept 10 bases outside the gene matches. The CDR3 is 15 residues long. Per germline, CDR1 SNHLY and CDR2 FYNNEI.

V and J are TRBV10-2 and TRBJ1-6; D perhaps matches TRBD1 (5 bases). The CDR3 covers 16 residues. V was cut by 1 base and J by 8 bases, with 15 bases left in between. Germline CDR1 reads WSHSY; CDR2 reads SAAADI. CDR3 in amino acids: CASSEWTSGVDSPLHF. The CDR3, as DNA: TGCGCCAGCAGTGAGTGGACATCAGGTGTGGATTCACCCCTCCACTTT.

The chain employs TRBV5-1 and TRBJ2-3; 12 positions match TRBD2. The germline CDR1 and CDR2 sequences are SGHRS and YFSETQ. The CDR3 spans 18 residues. The J segment lost 1 base and the V segment lost 1 base, leaving 7 bases of the junction unmatched. CDR3 loop: CASSLPLSSGGGTDTQYF. The CDR3 DNA reads TGCGCCAGCAGCTTGCCCCTATCTAGCGGGGGGGGCACAGATACGCAGTATTTT.

The J gene is TRBJ1-1, the V gene TRBV27; D is unclear. The CDR3 length is 14 residues. The germline V and J ends were trimmed by 2 bases and 1 base, with 8 bases remaining between them. Germline V gives CDR1 MNHEY, CDR2 SMNVEV (reference sequence). The CDR3 nucleotides read TGTGCCAGCAGTTTAAGACACACGAACACTGAAGCTTTCTTT. This gives the protein CASSLRHTNTEAFF.

The J gene is TRBJ2-7, the V gene TRBV5-5, with D maybe TRBD1 (5 bases). Germline V gene sequence: CDR1 SGHKS, CDR2 YYEKEE (reference sequence). This CDR3 is built from 13 residues. Trimming removed 1 base from V and 2 bases from J, with 7 bases in between. The CDR3 bases are TGTGCCAGCAGCTTGATAGGGGCCTACGAGCAGTACTTC. Amino acids: CASSLIGAYEQYF.

The chain is built from TRBV27 and TRBJ2-1, with D possibly being TRBD2 (6 bases). This CDR3 spans 14 amino acids. CDR1 and CDR2 (germline): MNHEY, SMNVEV (reference sequence). The germline V and J ends were trimmed by 7 bases and 10 bases, with 20 bases remaining between them. The CDR3 coding sequence is TGTGCCAGCACACGAAGAGGGAGGAGCGGCGAGCAGTTCTTC. Its translation: CASTRRGRSGEQFF.

The chain couples TRBV28 to TRBJ1-5; TRBD1 agrees at 9 bases. The V gene end was trimmed by 8 bases and the J gene end by 0 bases; junction bases not matched to a gene: 11. The length of the CDR3 is 17 residues. Per germline, CDR1 MDHEN and CDR2 SYDVKM. The CDR3 protein is CASQATGGPYSNQPQHF. Here the CDR3 DNA reads TGTGCCAGCCAGGCGACAGGGGGTCCTTATAGCAATCAGCCCCAGCATTTT.

The chain couples TRBV7-3 to TRBJ2-3, with no clear D. Trimming took 5 bases from V and 5 from J, leaving 11 bases between them. The germline V gene encodes CDR1 SGHTA and CDR2 FQGTGA. The CDR3 totals 13 residues. CDR3 in DNA: TGTGCCAGCAGCCCCTCGGGTGGAGATACGCAGTATTTT. This gives the protein CASSPSGGDTQYF.